The 26 T cell receptor beta chains listed next were all sequenced from one sample in a study of tumor-infiltrating lymphocytes in primary liver carcinoma. A primer in the constant region served to generate TCR beta cDNA from around 500 ng of total RNA. The TCR beta library was amplified through three nested multiplex PCR rounds in a modified ARM-PCR procedure. Forward primers for TRBV1-TRBV30 and a C-beta reverse primer served the first two PCR rounds, at 10 cycles each. Each CDR3 protein gets one entry after TCRdb re-called the multiplex PCR reads with MiXCR. Altogether approximately 310,000 distinct CDR3 sequences are present, around three fifths being singletons, with the ten largest covering roughly 9%. Unsorted whole blood yielded the blood RNA, and germline DNA was also extracted. Sequencing input: peripheral blood. The receptor set was obtained from a middle-aged man with primary liver carcinoma and hepatitis B virus infection.

Worth noting for this clonotype: A read error may explain this, as a much larger clone is one base away. The rearrangement uses TRBV4-1 and TRBJ1-5; D gene ambiguous. Trimming left V 2 bases short and J 6 bases short, with 8 bases between. This CDR3 comprises 13 residues. Germline-derived CDR1 and CDR2 are MGHRA and YSYEKL. The CDR3 DNA reads as TGCGCCAGCAGCCAACTTCCCTGTCAGCCCCAGCATTTT. Its translation: CASSQLPCQPQHF.

A remark on this clonotype: A clone one base away is much larger, so this may be a read error. The chain carries TRBV29-1 and TRBJ1-2; D is undetermined. Germline V CDR1 and CDR2: SQVTM, ANQGSEA. There are 12 residues in the CDR3. Trimming shortened V by 7 bases and J by 1 base, and 10 bases separated the two germline ends. The CDR3: CSAGGGNYGYTF. The CDR3 DNA reads as TGCAGCGCTGGTGGAGGTAACTATGGCTACACCTTC.

With regard to this clonotype: The conserved phenylalanine or tryptophan is not found at the CDR3 terminus, so this likely reflects a read error. This chain uses TRBV14 with TRBJ2-7; TRBD2 matches at 8 bases. Germline assignment: CDR1 SGHDN and CDR2 FVKESK. V lost 3 bases to trimming and J lost 0 bases; unmatched junction nucleotides: 13. CDR3 size: 18 residues. The CDR3 bases are TGTGCCAGCAGCCATACATCTGGACTAGCAGGAGCCTCCTACGAGCAGTACTAC. Its translation: CASSHTSGLAGASYEQYY.

As to this clonotype: Since no conserved phenylalanine or tryptophan closes the CDR3, a read error is the likely cause. The chain joins TRBV11-2 to TRBJ2-1; weak D call: TRBD1 (6 bases). The length of the CDR3 is 15 residues. CDR1 SGHAT and CDR2 FQNNGV come from the germline V gene. The V gene lost 1 base and the J gene lost 7 bases, with 14 bases spanning the gap. The CDR3 region is CASSLVWGHVNEQFL. CDR3 DNA sequence: TGTGCCAGCAGCTTAGTGTGGGGACATGTAAATGAGCAGTTCCTC.

The chain couples TRBV5-4 to TRBJ1-5, with a possible D match to TRBD1 (5 bases). CDR1 is SGHNT, CDR2 YYREEE, per germline (reference sequence). Trimming removed 4 bases at V and 7 bases at J, with 15 bases between. The CDR3 runs 14 residues. The CDR3 region is CASSRRGDTQPQHF. The DNA of the CDR3 is TGTGCCAGCAGCCGGAGAGGGGATACGCAGCCCCAGCATTTT.

This clonotype was seen a few times. The chain carries TRBV13 and TRBJ1-1; no reliable D call. The CDR3 extends over 15 amino acids. The germline V gene encodes CDR1 PRHDT and CDR2 FYEKMQ (reference sequence). With 4 bases removed from V and 4 bases from J, the gap between germline ends came to 16 bases. The DNA of the CDR3 is TGTGCCAGCAGCTCTCCGGACGGACCTGGCACTGAAGCTTTCTTT. This codes for CASSSPDGPGTEAFF.

Points on this clonotype: The CDR3 carries no conserved terminal phenylalanine or tryptophan, so it likely arises from a read error. Because the CDR3's place on the DNA is in doubt, the DNA is left out and the CDR3 is given as listed by TCRdb. The V call is TRBV11-2, the J call TRBJ2-1; the D call of TRBD2 is as the table states it, not checked on the DNA. The CDR3 is 11 residues long, counting both termini. In germline, CDR1 is SGHAT, CDR2 FQNNGV. CDR3: CASSLGASAFI.

A note on this clonotype: A single base separates this from a much larger clone, so it may be a read error. The chain couples TRBV4-1 to TRBJ2-7; D not resolved. Germline CDR1 MGHRA, CDR2 YSYEKL. This CDR3 spans 14 amino acids. The chain's CDR3 is CATSPARASYEQYF. The CDR3 DNA is TGCGCCACCAGCCCAGCCCGGGCCTCCTACGAGCAGTACTTC.

On this clonotype itself: This sequence may be a read error, since a much larger clone differs from it by one base. J is TRBJ2-1 and V is TRBV10-3, with TRBD2 matching 16 bases. The CDR3 contains 15 residues. V was pared by 7 bases and J by 13 bases, with 10 bases of the junction left unmatched. The V gene's germline CDR1 is ENHRY and CDR2 SYGVKD. CDR3 in DNA: TGTGCCATCAATCCGGGACTAGCGGGAGGGGGTGACCAGTTCTTC. This translates into CAINPGLAGGGDQFF.

Details on this clonotype: This may come from a read error, since a much larger clone is one base off. The J gene is TRBJ1-4, the V gene TRBV24-1, with D unclear. Germline values: CDR1 KGHDR, CDR2 SFDVKD. This CDR3 region has 18 residues. CDR3 coding DNA: TGTGCCACCATTTCCCATTGGGAAACGTCTGCAACTAATGGAAAACTGTTTTTT. It yields the protein CATISHWETSATNGKLFF.

A remark on this clonotype: The junction departs from the called germline gene at one end, perhaps through a read error. This sequence joins TRBV6-6 and TRBJ1-2; D remains unclear. Germline lookup yields CDR1 MNHNY and CDR2 SVGAGI (reference sequence). The CDR3 consists of 13 residues. CDR3 residues: CAGSYRAGDFYTF. The CDR3 DNA follows: TGTGCCGGCAGTTACCGAGCAGGAGATTTCTACACCTTC.

A few counts support this clonotype. The V call is TRBV5-5, the J call TRBJ2-7, with 8 bases fitting TRBD1. Germline CDR1 SGHKS, CDR2 YYEKEE (reference sequence). There are 13 residues in the CDR3. The trim removed 3 bases at V and 12 bases at J, leaving 11 bases unmatched. The CDR3 DNA is TGTGCCAGCAGCTCGATAACAGGGGGACCCACGTACTTC. It yields the protein CASSSITGGPTYF.

This clonotype was counted only a few times. The chain links TRBV6-2 or TRBV6-3 to TRBJ2-6; D gene uncertain. V lost 4 bases and J 0 bases, leaving 13 bases between the germline ends. The germline V gene has CDR1 MNHEY and CDR2 SVGEGT. There are 17 residues in the CDR3. The CDR3 nucleotides are TGTGCCAGCAGTTCACATCAGCGCCACTCTGGGGCCAACGTCCTGACTTTC. Amino acids: CASSSHQRHSGANVLTF.

This clonotype was detected only a few times. The CDR3 here is CASSQDPPRGIGTGELFF. The CDR3 DNA reads TGCGCCAGCAGCCAAGATCCCCCCCGCGGGATTGGCACCGGGGAGCTGTTTTTT. The gene calls are TRBV4-3 and TRBJ2-2, with a possible D match to TRBD2 (6 bases). The CDR3 has 18 amino acids. Trimming took off 0 bases at V and 4 bases at J, with 18 bases between the two ends. Germline V gene lookup returns CDR1 LGHNA and CDR2 YSLEER.

This clonotype has a count of ten or more. The rearrangement links TRBV6-5 to TRBJ2-7; 7 bases fit TRBD1. The CDR3 sequence is 13 residues long. Germline assignment: CDR1 MNHEY and CDR2 SVGAGI. Trimming removed 6 bases from V and 0 bases from J; junction bases left unmatched: 2. The CDR3 reads CASRDRNSYEQYF. CDR3 DNA sequence: TGTGCCAGCAGGGACAGGAACTCCTACGAGCAGTACTTC.

The chain couples TRBV24-1 to TRBJ2-7; the D is unclear. The CDR3 sequence is 12 residues long. Per the germline V gene, CDR1 is KGHDR and CDR2 is SFDVKD. V gave up 3 bases and J gave up 10 bases, with 12 bases separating them. CDR3 in DNA: TGTGCCACCAGTGATAGACTCGGCGACCAGTACTTC. As protein: CATSDRLGDQYF.

Remarks on this clonotype: A much larger clone is a single base away; this may be a read error. V gene TRBV4-3 combines with J gene TRBJ2-1, with D unresolved. The CDR3 runs 13 residues. CDR1 is LGHNA, CDR2 YSLEER, per germline. The CDR3 coding sequence is TGCGCCATCAGCCAAGAGTTAGTAGTCGAGCAGTTCTTC. It is translated as CAISQELVVEQFF.

This clonotype appeared many times. J is TRBJ2-4 and V is TRBV29-1; D gene uncertain. Germline-derived CDR1 and CDR2 are SQVTM and ANQGSEA. This CDR3 contains 11 residues. V was shortened by 4 bases and J by 6 bases, with 7 bases between the two germline ends. The CDR3 region is CSVGALNIQYF. For the CDR3, the DNA is TGCAGCGTTGGGGCTTTAAACATTCAGTACTTC.

Comment on this clonotype: The junction departs from the called germline gene at one end, perhaps through a read error. This chain links TRBV10-3 with TRBJ2-7; tentatively, D is TRBD2 (6 bases). Germline CDR1 reads ENHRY; CDR2 reads SYGVKD. This CDR3 has 14 amino acids. The CDR3 nucleotides read TGTCCCATCAGTGGGTCTAGCGCTGGCTACGAGCAGTACTTC. It is translated as CPISGSSAGYEQYF.

Turning to this clonotype: The CDR3 carries no conserved terminal phenylalanine or tryptophan, so it likely arises from a read error. V is TRBV6-5 and J is TRBJ1-1; no clear D. This CDR3 spans 14 amino acids. CDR1 is MNHEY, CDR2 SVGAGI, per germline. The germline V and J ends were trimmed by 5 bases and 0 bases, with 10 bases remaining between them. The CDR3 here is CASSNRFMNTEAFY. The CDR3 nucleotides are TGTGCCAGCAGTAACAGATTCATGAACACTGAAGCTTTCTAT.

This clonotype was detected only a few times. A much bigger clone sits one base away, suggesting this may be a read error. Given the absence of the conserved phenylalanine or tryptophan at the CDR3 end, a read error is likely. The chain is built from TRBV6-5 and TRBJ2-1; D might be TRBD2 (5 bases). The CDR3 runs 15 residues. Germline values: CDR1 MNHEY, CDR2 SVGAGI. With 6 bases removed from V and 6 bases from J, the gap between germline ends came to 18 bases. The CDR3 protein is CASSPGISNTNEQFL. For the CDR3, the DNA is TGTGCCAGCAGCCCCGGGATCTCGAACACCAATGAGCAGTTCCTC.

A word on this clonotype: A read error may explain this, as a much larger clone is one base away. This chain links TRBV5-4 with TRBJ2-5, with D possibly TRBD1 on 6 matching bases. CDR1 and CDR2 (germline): SGHNT, YYREEE (reference sequence). The CDR3 runs 13 residues. The CDR3 coding sequence is TGTGCCGGCAGCTTGGACAGCCAAGAGACCCAGTACTTC. Translated: CAGSLDSQETQYF.

This clonotype was counted at least ten times. One end of the junction varies from germline; a read error may be responsible. The CDR3 region is CGVEDWTGGRETQYF. DNA of the CDR3: TGCGGCGTTGAGGACTGGACAGGGGGACGGGAGACCCAGTACTTC. J is TRBJ2-5 and V is TRBV29-1; 10 bases align to TRBD1. Germline V gives CDR1 SQVTM, CDR2 ANQGSEA. This CDR3 comprises 15 residues.

The chain has TRBV20-1 and TRBJ2-1; 13 nucleotides align to TRBD2. Germline V CDR1 and CDR2: DFQATT, SNEGSKA (reference sequence). With V trimmed by 6 bases and J by 10 bases, 9 bases remained unmatched. The CDR3 has 14 residues. This chain's CDR3 is CSARGTSGMEEQFF. CDR3 in DNA: TGCAGTGCCAGGGGGACTAGCGGGATGGAGGAGCAGTTCTTC.

Turning to this clonotype: Relative to the germline gene, one junction end is altered; a read error may explain this. V usage is TRBV4-2 and J usage is TRBJ2-3, with 7 positions matching TRBD1. Germline CDR1 and CDR2: LGHNA and YNFKEQ. This CDR3 contains 16 residues. CDR3 region: CASSQDWTGGTDTKYF. CDR3 sequence (DNA): TGTGCCAGCAGCCAGGATTGGACAGGTGGTACAGATACGAAGTATTTT.

The rearrangement uses TRBV10-3 and TRBJ2-7, with unresolved D. The CDR3 runs to 14 residues. Germline V CDR1 and CDR2: ENHRY, SYGVKD. With 0 bases removed from V and 6 bases from J, the gap between germline ends came to 12 bases. CDR3 in DNA: TGTGCCATCAGTGAGTCGATGCAGGTCTGCGAGCAGTACTTC. Amino acids: CAISESMQVCEQYF.